Shown below are 2 T cell receptor beta chains from a single sample sequenced in a study of blood T cell repertoires in COVID-19. Assay used: immunoSEQ multiplex PCR; TCRdb lists only in-frame clones, some missing. The sample consists of tens of thousands of clones, approximately 80% of them appearing once. Sequencing was carried out using peripheral blood. These receptors came from a man in his 70s with COVID-19, enrolled during active disease.

V gene TRBV4-3 combines with J gene TRBJ2-1; D is unresolved. The CDR3 runs to 13 residues. Germline V gene lookup returns CDR1 LGHNA and CDR2 YSLEER. V was cut by 0 bases and J by 6 bases, with 6 bases left in between. The CDR3 spells CASSQETGNEQFF. The CDR3 DNA sequence: TGCGCCAGCAGCCAAGAAACCGGCAATGAGCAGTTCTTC.

This clone has just a few counts. The chain joins TRBV5-4 to TRBJ1-2; possibly TRBD1 for D (5 bases). This CDR3 is built from 15 residues. V was cut by 3 bases and J by 5 bases, with 17 bases left in between. Looked up from germline, CDR1 is SGHNT and CDR2 is YYREEE (reference sequence). The DNA for the CDR3 is TGTGCCAGCAGCTCAGGGTCCAATACCCTTTATGGCTACACCTTC. Protein sequence: CASSSGSNTLYGYTF.